These 5 T cell receptor beta chains originate from one sample sequenced in a study of T cells after yellow fever vaccination. TCRdb recomputed calls from the 5' RACE reads with MiXCR, one row per CDR3 protein. This table has 500,000 to 650,000 distinct CDR3 sequences, 13% appearing once. The sample consisted of PBMCs, taken on the day of the yellow fever booster vaccination. The receptors were sampled from a man under 40 who received the YFV17D yellow fever vaccine.

This clonotype was seen many times. The chain has TRBV6-1 and TRBJ2-5; TRBD2 is a possible D gene (7 bases). The CDR3 is 15 residues long. Germline CDR1 is MNHNS and CDR2 is SASEGT. The ends were cut back, 7 bases at V and 1 base at J, with 16 bases in the middle. CDR3 nucleotide sequence: TGTGCCAGCACCCCCTCCGGGGGGCTCCAAGAGACCCAGTACTTC. Its protein product is CASTPSGGLQETQYF.

The rearrangement links TRBV14 to TRBJ2-5; a possible D gene is TRBD1 (5 bases). CDR3 length: 15 amino acids. Germline V gene lookup returns CDR1 SGHDN and CDR2 FVKESK. The V end was cut by 0 bases, the J end by 2 bases, with 10 bases between. The chain's CDR3 is CASSQDRGQQETQYF. In DNA, the CDR3 is TGTGCCAGCAGCCAAGACAGAGGACAACAAGAGACCCAGTACTTC.

The genes are TRBV7-2 and TRBJ2-5, with a possible D match to TRBD2 (6 bases). The CDR3 extends over 15 amino acids. V lost 1 base to trimming and J lost 2 bases, with 11 bases between them. The germline CDR1 and CDR2 sequences are SGHTA and FQGNSA. As DNA, the CDR3 is TGTGCCAGCAGCTTAGGTCGACGGGGGCAAGAGACCCAGTACTTC. Translated, it gives CASSLGRRGQETQYF.

The V and J genes are TRBV18 and TRBJ2-7; tentative D call: TRBD1 (7 bases). Germline V gives CDR1 KGHSH, CDR2 LQKENI. CDR3 length: 16 amino acids. Trimming took off 3 bases at V and 0 bases at J, with 15 bases between the two ends. CDR3 region: CASSPPGGIVSYEQYF. CDR3 bases: TGTGCCAGCTCACCCCCAGGGGGGATCGTCTCCTACGAGCAGTACTTC. The complete variable domain, with remaining parts taken from reference TRBV18 and TRBJ2-7, reads NAGVMQNPRHLVRRRGQEARLRCSPMKGHSHVYWYRQLPEEGLKFMVYLQKENIIDESGMPKERFSAEFPKEGPSILRIQQVVRGDSAAYFCASSPPGGIVSYEQYFGPGTRLTVT.

This clonotype was recorded a few times. The rearrangement links TRBV12-3 or TRBV12-4 to TRBJ2-7; TRBD2 agrees at 10 bases. J lost 2 bases, V lost 6 bases, and 4 bases had no gene match. CDR3 length equals 14 residues. The CDR3 sequence: CASRGAGGPYEQYF. DNA for the CDR3: TGTGCCAGCAGGGGAGCGGGAGGGCCCTACGAGCAGTACTTC.